Given below is one TCR beta chain in context. Germline V gene data show CDR1 as KGHSH and CDR2 as LQKENI. This CDR3 comprises 17 residues. V lost 2 bases and J lost 7, with 18 bases in between. The sample comes from a study of T-cell memory formation after mild COVID-19. Across the whole study: TCR clusters mostly belonged to single donors.

Constant-segment primers served in 5'RACE that generated TCR alpha and TCR beta cDNA libraries bearing sample barcodes and UMIs. TCRdb passed the 5' RACE reads through MiXCR, listing each CDR3 protein once. Among a few hundred thousand distinct CDR3 sequences listed, 13% to 15% were seen once. The clonotype comes from a man younger than 35 who had mild COVID-19 (a few samples of this study predate the infection). Cell type and time point are not known. The sample consisted of PBMCs or a T cell subset sorted from them (not recorded which). This sequence joins TRBV18 and TRBJ1-6; D is unclear. The CDR3 DNA follows: TGTGCCAGCTCACCAAACCCCGAACAGCTTAACAATTCACCCCTCCACTTT. The encoded protein is CASSPNPEQLNNSPLHF.